A selection of T cell receptor beta chains follows, all from one sample in a study of OX40 agonist ivuxolimab in advanced cancers. This table comes from immunoSEQ multiplex PCR, and its TCRdb copy is limited to in-frame clones, with some not included. The table has about 45,000 clones, roughly 94% seen once. The input for sequencing was CD4+ or CD8+ T cells sorted from blood, taken in a trial of the OX40 agonist ivuxolimab. The receptors shown here come from an adult with an advanced solid tumor such as melanoma, head and neck, liver or kidney cancer. Both conserved end residues are part of each CDR3. Fields, in order: CDR3 DNA, CDR3 protein, V gene, J gene, D gene, clone size. D genes are given only for firm matches. Not every row has a clone size; where given, it reads once, few, many or a size class.

CDR3nt: TGTGCCAGCTCACCAATCGACAGGGACAATGAGCAGTTCTTC; CDR3aa: CASSPIDRDNEQFF; v_gene: TRBV18; j_gene: TRBJ2-1; d_gene: TRBD1; abundance: .
CDR3nt: TGTGCCAGCAGTGAAAGTAGCGGGATTCAAGAGACCCAGTACTTC; CDR3aa: CASSESSGIQETQYF; v_gene: TRBV2; j_gene: TRBJ2-5; d_gene: TRBD2; abundance: .
CDR3nt: TGCGCCAGCAGCCAAGATCGGCAGGGGGCGGAGGAGACCCAGTACTTC; CDR3aa: CASSQDRQGAEETQYF; v_gene: TRBV4-3; j_gene: TRBJ2-5; d_gene: TRBD1; abundance: .
CDR3nt: TGTGCCAGTAGCCACAGGATGGCAGGGAATGGCTACACCTTC; CDR3aa: CASSHRMAGNGYTF; v_gene: TRBV19; j_gene: TRBJ1-2; d_gene: .; abundance: .
CDR3nt: TGTGCCAGCATGATATGGACGGCCAAAACAGATACGCAGTATTTT; CDR3aa: CASMIWTAKTDTQYF; v_gene: TRBV6-1; j_gene: TRBJ2-3; d_gene: .; abundance: .
CDR3nt: TGTGCCAGCAGTTTCCGGACAGGGGTGGATGAAAAACTGTTTTTT; CDR3aa: CASSFRTGVDEKLFF; v_gene: TRBV28; j_gene: TRBJ1-4; d_gene: TRBD1; abundance: .
CDR3nt: TGTGCCAGCAGCCCGCTGCTAGCGGGAGAGCAGTTCTTC; CDR3aa: CASSPLLAGEQFF; v_gene: TRBV7-9; j_gene: TRBJ2-1; d_gene: TRBD2; abundance: .
CDR3nt: TGTGCCAGCAGCTCGGCGGGGCGGGATGGTCCCGATACGCAGTATTTT; CDR3aa: CASSSAGRDGPDTQYF; v_gene: TRBV7-2; j_gene: TRBJ2-3; d_gene: .; abundance: .
CDR3nt: TGTGCCAGCAGGAATCGCGATGAGCAGTTCTTC; CDR3aa: CASRNRDEQFF; v_gene: TRBV27; j_gene: TRBJ2-1; d_gene: .; abundance: .
CDR3nt: TGTGCCAGCAGCTTAGGGACAGGGGCTAATGAAAAACTGTTTTTT; CDR3aa: CASSLGTGANEKLFF; v_gene: TRBV5-4; j_gene: TRBJ1-4; d_gene: TRBD1; abundance: .
CDR3nt: TGTGCCAGCAGCTTGTCGGAGTACTACGAGCAGTACTTC; CDR3aa: CASSLSEYYEQYF; v_gene: TRBV5-5; j_gene: TRBJ2-7; d_gene: .; abundance: .
CDR3nt: TGCGCCAGCAGCTTGGCCTCTCGTGCGGGAGGGTCGGAGTCCTACAATGAGCAGTTCTTC; CDR3aa: CASSLASRAGGSESYNEQFF; v_gene: TRBV5-1; j_gene: TRBJ2-1; d_gene: TRBD2; abundance: .
CDR3nt: TGTGCCAGCAGTGAAGTCCCGGGACAGGTTGCAACTAATGAAAAACTGTTTTTT; CDR3aa: CASSEVPGQVATNEKLFF; v_gene: TRBV6-1; j_gene: TRBJ1-4; d_gene: TRBD1; abundance: .
CDR3nt: TGTGCCAGCAGTCCGGGACAGACTTCTAATGAAAAACTGTTTTTT; CDR3aa: CASSPGQTSNEKLFF; v_gene: TRBV27; j_gene: TRBJ1-4; d_gene: TRBD1; abundance: once
CDR3nt: TGTGCCAGCACTGAGCGTTGGGGACAGTCCGCTGGAAACACCATATATTTT; CDR3aa: CASTERWGQSAGNTIYF; v_gene: TRBV2; j_gene: TRBJ1-3; d_gene: TRBD1; abundance: few
CDR3nt: TGTGCCAGCAGTGAAGGGGTTTCGAGGTATGGCTACACCTTC; CDR3aa: CASSEGVSRYGYTF; v_gene: TRBV6-1; j_gene: TRBJ1-2; d_gene: .; abundance: .
CDR3nt: TGTGCCAGCAGCCCTGGGACAGGGGACCTCAATGAGCAGTTCTTC; CDR3aa: CASSPGTGDLNEQFF; v_gene: TRBV4-2; j_gene: TRBJ2-1; d_gene: TRBD1; abundance: medium-sized
CDR3nt: TGTGCCAGCAGTGAATCGGCTAGCGGGAGTTACCTCTACAATGAGCAGTTCTTC; CDR3aa: CASSESASGSYLYNEQFF; v_gene: TRBV2; j_gene: TRBJ2-1; d_gene: TRBD2; abundance: few
CDR3nt: TGCAGCGTTGAAAATGTGGACACCGGGGAGCTGTTTTTT; CDR3aa: CSVENVDTGELFF; v_gene: TRBV29-1; j_gene: TRBJ2-2; d_gene: .; abundance: .
CDR3nt: TGTGCCAGTAGTATCGTGGGGGCCGGGGATGAGCAGTTCTTC; CDR3aa: CASSIVGAGDEQFF; v_gene: TRBV19; j_gene: TRBJ2-1; d_gene: .; abundance: .
CDR3nt: TGTGCCAGCAGCTTGGCACAGGGAATCGCTGAAGCTTTCTTT; CDR3aa: CASSLAQGIAEAFF; v_gene: TRBV5-6; j_gene: TRBJ1-1; d_gene: .; abundance: .
CDR3nt: TGTGCCAGCAGCTTAGTTAACCGGGCCCCCACAGATACGCAGTATTTT; CDR3aa: CASSLVNRAPTDTQYF; v_gene: TRBV7-6; j_gene: TRBJ2-3; d_gene: .; abundance: .
CDR3nt: TGTGCCAGCAGTTTACAACAGCGGGCTGGACGCAAACCCTACGAGCAGTACTTC; CDR3aa: CASSLQQRAGRKPYEQYF; v_gene: TRBV27; j_gene: TRBJ2-7; d_gene: .; abundance: .
CDR3nt: TGCGCCAGCAGCGTGGCGGGAGGGCCCAATGAGCAGTTCTTC; CDR3aa: CASSVAGGPNEQFF; v_gene: TRBV5-1; j_gene: TRBJ2-1; d_gene: TRBD2; abundance: .
CDR3nt: TGTGCCAGCAGCATAAATACTGAAGCTTTCTTT; CDR3aa: CASSINTEAFF; v_gene: TRBV7-9; j_gene: TRBJ1-1; d_gene: .; abundance: .
CDR3nt: TGTGCCATCAAACCAGCGGGACAGGGTTACGAGCAGTACTTC; CDR3aa: CAIKPAGQGYEQYF; v_gene: TRBV10-3; j_gene: TRBJ2-7; d_gene: TRBD1; abundance: .
CDR3nt: TGTGCCAGCAGTTCTGGGACAGCCCCCAATCAGCCCCAGCATTTT; CDR3aa: CASSSGTAPNQPQHF; v_gene: TRBV27; j_gene: TRBJ1-5; d_gene: TRBD1; abundance: .
CDR3nt: TGTGCCAGTAGTTCTGTGTGGGAGGCCGACCACGAGCAGTACTTC; CDR3aa: CASSSVWEADHEQYF; v_gene: TRBV19; j_gene: TRBJ2-7; d_gene: .; abundance: .
CDR3nt: TGTGCCAGCAGCCCGAGGACAGCCGCCCATTGGGCCACTGAAGCTTTCTTT; CDR3aa: CASSPRTAAHWATEAFF; v_gene: TRBV13; j_gene: TRBJ1-1; d_gene: .; abundance: .
CDR3nt: TGCGCCAGCAGCCAAGATCCAGGCACGGTCTCCTACGAGCAGTACTTC; CDR3aa: CASSQDPGTVSYEQYF; v_gene: TRBV4-1; j_gene: TRBJ2-7; d_gene: .; abundance: .
CDR3nt: TGTGCCACCAGCAGAATCAAGACAGTGACTGGAAACACCATATATTTT; CDR3aa: CATSRIKTVTGNTIYF; v_gene: TRBV15; j_gene: TRBJ1-3; d_gene: .; abundance: .
CDR3nt: TGTGCCAGTAGTGACTGGACGGTCTCTGGAAACACCATATATTTT; CDR3aa: CASSDWTVSGNTIYF; v_gene: TRBV19; j_gene: TRBJ1-3; d_gene: .; abundance: .
CDR3nt: TGTGCCAGCAGCTTAGGGTTTAATGAGCAGTTCTTC; CDR3aa: CASSLGFNEQFF; v_gene: TRBV7-9; j_gene: TRBJ2-1; d_gene: .; abundance: few
CDR3nt: TGTGCCAGCAGCTCTCCACGTTGGGGGCAGTCGGCAGATACGCAGTATTTT; CDR3aa: CASSSPRWGQSADTQYF; v_gene: TRBV7-9; j_gene: TRBJ2-3; d_gene: .; abundance: .
CDR3nt: TGTGCCAGCAGCCAAGATCACCACGGGATCTCCTACAATGAGCAGTTCTTC; CDR3aa: CASSQDHHGISYNEQFF; v_gene: TRBV4-2; j_gene: TRBJ2-1; d_gene: .; abundance: .
CDR3nt: TGTGCCAGCAGCTTTCCCGGGACTAGCGGAACCTACGAGCAGTACTTC; CDR3aa: CASSFPGTSGTYEQYF; v_gene: TRBV7-8; j_gene: TRBJ2-7; d_gene: TRBD2; abundance: .
CDR3nt: TGTGCCAGCAGCTCCGGACAGGGAATGAACACTGAAGCTTTCTTT; CDR3aa: CASSSGQGMNTEAFF; v_gene: TRBV7-3; j_gene: TRBJ1-1; d_gene: TRBD1; abundance: .
CDR3nt: TGTGCCTCCTCTAAAAGGGGGACAGGTCAGGAGACTGAAGCTTTCTTT; CDR3aa: CASSKRGTGQETEAFF; v_gene: TRBV19; j_gene: TRBJ1-1; d_gene: TRBD1; abundance: .
CDR3nt: TGTGCCAGCAGTTACTCAGGGGGCGCCGGCGGGGAGCTGTTTTTT; CDR3aa: CASSYSGGAGGELFF; v_gene: TRBV6-6; j_gene: TRBJ2-2; d_gene: TRBD1; abundance: .
CDR3nt: TGCGCCAGCAGCCAATACGCAGGGGGCGGCGACGAGCAGTACTTC; CDR3aa: CASSQYAGGGDEQYF; v_gene: TRBV4-3; j_gene: TRBJ2-7; d_gene: TRBD1; abundance: .
CDR3nt: TGTGCCAGCAGTGATTCTAGCGGGGGGTACCAAGAGACCCAGTACTTC; CDR3aa: CASSDSSGGYQETQYF; v_gene: TRBV25-1; j_gene: TRBJ2-5; d_gene: TRBD2; abundance: .
CDR3nt: TGTGCCAGCATCGATCCTAGCGGGAGCAGGGCCGGTGAGCAGTTCTTC; CDR3aa: CASIDPSGSRAGEQFF; v_gene: TRBV27; j_gene: TRBJ2-1; d_gene: TRBD2; abundance: .
CDR3nt: TGTGCCAGCAGTGAGTCCGGGATGCTTACTGAAGCTTTCTTT; CDR3aa: CASSESGMLTEAFF; v_gene: TRBV6-1; j_gene: TRBJ1-1; d_gene: .; abundance: once
CDR3nt: TGTGCCAGCAGTTACGAGGACAGGGGCCCAGATACGCAGTATTTT; CDR3aa: CASSYEDRGPDTQYF; v_gene: TRBV6-5; j_gene: TRBJ2-3; d_gene: TRBD1; abundance: .
CDR3nt: TGTGCCTGGGGCCATTCCTACGAGCAGTACTTC; CDR3aa: CAWGHSYEQYF; v_gene: TRBV30; j_gene: TRBJ2-7; d_gene: .; abundance: .
CDR3nt: TGCGCCAGCAGCCAAGGGCGGAGGGCTAGTAACAATGAGCAGTTCTTC; CDR3aa: CASSQGRRASNNEQFF; v_gene: TRBV4-3; j_gene: TRBJ2-1; d_gene: .; abundance: .
CDR3nt: TGTGCCAGCAGTCCCCGGGACAGGACCTACGAGCAGTACTTC; CDR3aa: CASSPRDRTYEQYF; v_gene: TRBV2; j_gene: TRBJ2-7; d_gene: TRBD1; abundance: .
CDR3nt: TGTGCCAGCAGCGAGGACGATATTGTTGAGCAGTTCTTC; CDR3aa: CASSEDDIVEQFF; v_gene: TRBV9; j_gene: TRBJ2-1; d_gene: .; abundance: .